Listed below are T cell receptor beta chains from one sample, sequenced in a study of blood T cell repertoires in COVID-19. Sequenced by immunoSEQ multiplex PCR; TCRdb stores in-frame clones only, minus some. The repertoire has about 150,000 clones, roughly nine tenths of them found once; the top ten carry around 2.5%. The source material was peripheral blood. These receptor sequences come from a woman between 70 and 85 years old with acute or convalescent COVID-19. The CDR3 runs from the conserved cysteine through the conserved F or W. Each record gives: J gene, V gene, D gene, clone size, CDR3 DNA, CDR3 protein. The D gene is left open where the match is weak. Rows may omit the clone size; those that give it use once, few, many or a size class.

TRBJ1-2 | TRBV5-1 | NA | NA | TGCGCCAGCAGCTTGGGGGCGCATGGCTACACCTTC | CASSLGAHGYTF
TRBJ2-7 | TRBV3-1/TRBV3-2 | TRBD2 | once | TGTGCCAGCAGCCAAGGTACTAGCGGGACAACAGACTACGAGCAGTACTTC | CASSQGTSGTTDYEQYF
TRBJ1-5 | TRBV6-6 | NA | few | TGTGCCAGCAGTTTATCGGGGGTCAGTCAGCCCCAGCATTTT | CASSLSGVSQPQHF
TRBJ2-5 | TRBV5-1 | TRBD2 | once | TGCGCCAGCAGCCCGGGGGGGACTCTGTACCAAGAGACCCAGTACTTC | CASSPGGTLYQETQYF
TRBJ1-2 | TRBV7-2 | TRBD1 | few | TGTGCCAGCAGCTTAGGAGGGGGCCACTATGGCTACACCTTC | CASSLGGGHYGYTF
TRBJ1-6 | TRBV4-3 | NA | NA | TGCGCCAGCAGCCAAGATCGTACACCCAATTCACCCCTCCACTTT | CASSQDRTPNSPLHF
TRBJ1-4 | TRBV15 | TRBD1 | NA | TGTGCCACCAGCAGAGAGGGTGGACAGGGGGGTGAAAAACTGTTTTTT | CATSREGGQGGEKLFF
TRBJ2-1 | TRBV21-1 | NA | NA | TGTGCCAGCAGCCCTCCGGGACAGGGGAACAATGAGCAGTTCTTC | CASSPPGQGNNEQFF
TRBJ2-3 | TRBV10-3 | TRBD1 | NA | TGTGCCACAACCCCGGGACAGGGGATTGGCACAGATACGCAGTATTTT | CATTPGQGIGTDTQYF
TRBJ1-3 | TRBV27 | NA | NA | TGTGCCAGCACGAGCGTCAACTCTGGAAACACCATATATTTT | CASTSVNSGNTIYF
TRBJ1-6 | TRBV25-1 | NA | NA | TGTGCCAGCAGTTCTTCAGGCGGGGTTAATTCACCCCTCCACTTT | CASSSSGGVNSPLHF
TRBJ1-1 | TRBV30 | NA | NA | TGTGCCTGGAGTCGGGGGTCGAACACTGAAGCTTTCTTT | CAWSRGSNTEAFF
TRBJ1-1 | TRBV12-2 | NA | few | TGTGCAAGTCCTACGGGGAGGCAGGGTATTGAGTATTTAAACACTGAAGCTTTCTTT | CASPTGRQGIEYLNTEAFF
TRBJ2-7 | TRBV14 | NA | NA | TGTGCCAGCAGCCAAAGCGGGTTATCCTACGAGCAGTACTTC | CASSQSGLSYEQYF
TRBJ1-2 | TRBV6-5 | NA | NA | TGTGCCAGCAGAAACTATATTGGCTACACCTTC | CASRNYIGYTF
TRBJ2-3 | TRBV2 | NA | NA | TGTGCCAGCACCCGGACGAGGACTGGCACAGATACGCAGTATTTT | CASTRTRTGTDTQYF
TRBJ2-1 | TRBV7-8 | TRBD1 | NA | TGTGCCAGCTCCCGGACAGGGGCTAGGGATGAGCAGTTCTTC | CASSRTGARDEQFF
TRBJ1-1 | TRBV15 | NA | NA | TGTGCCACCAGCAGAGATTACAGGGAACTAAGTCAAGCTTTCTTT | CATSRDYRELSQAFF
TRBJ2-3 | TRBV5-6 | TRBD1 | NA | TGTGCCAGCAGCTTTGGGACAGGGAGTCCAGATACGCAGTATTTT | CASSFGTGSPDTQYF
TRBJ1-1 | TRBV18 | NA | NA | TGTGCCAGCACCACCGGGGGGAAGGATACTGAAGCTTTCTTT | CASTTGGKDTEAFF
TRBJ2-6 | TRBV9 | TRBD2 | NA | TGTGCCCGCAGCCGGGGGGGGCGGGACGGCGGGGCCAACGTCCTGACTTTC | CARSRGGRDGGANVLTF
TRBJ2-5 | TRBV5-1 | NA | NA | TGCGCCAGCAGCTTGGTGCGGAGCAGCCAAGAGACCCAGTACTTC | CASSLVRSSQETQYF
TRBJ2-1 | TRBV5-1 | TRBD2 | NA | TGCGCCAGCAGCTTGGAGTGGGGACTAGCATTGGAGCAGTTCTTC | CASSLEWGLALEQFF
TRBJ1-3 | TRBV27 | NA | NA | TGTGCCAGCAGTTCATTCTCTGGAAACACCATATATTTT | CASSSFSGNTIYF
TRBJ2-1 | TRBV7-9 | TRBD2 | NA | TGTGCCAGCTCAACTAGCGGGGGGTACAATGAGCAGTTCTTC | CASSTSGGYNEQFF
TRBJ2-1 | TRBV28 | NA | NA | TGTGCCAGCGGCCCTTACAATGAGCAGTTCTTC | CASGPYNEQFF
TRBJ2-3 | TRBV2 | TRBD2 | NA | TGTGCCAGCGAGCGGGACCCAAGGGGCACAGATACGCAGTATTTT | CASERDPRGTDTQYF
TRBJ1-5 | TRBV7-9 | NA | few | TGTGCCAGCAGCCTCGACAATAGGGGCGGCAATCAGCCCCAGCATTTT | CASSLDNRGGNQPQHF
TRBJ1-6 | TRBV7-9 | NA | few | TGTGCCAGCAGCTTGACAGGTTATAATTCACCCCTCCACTTT | CASSLTGYNSPLHF
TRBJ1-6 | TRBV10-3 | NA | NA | TGTGCCATACCCTTGGGCAGGGGATCGTGGAATTCACCCCTCCACTTT | CAIPLGRGSWNSPLHF
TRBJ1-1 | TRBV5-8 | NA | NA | TGTGCCAGCAGCTTCGGACCAACTGACAGATTGAACACTGAAGCTTTCTTT | CASSFGPTDRLNTEAFF
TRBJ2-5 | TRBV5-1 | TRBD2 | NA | TGCGCCAGCAGCTTGGCCCCTGGACTAGCATCCGAGACCCAGTACTTC | CASSLAPGLASETQYF
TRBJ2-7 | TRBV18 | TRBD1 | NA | TGTGCCAGCTCACAGGACAGGGTGGGCGAGCAGTACTTC | CASSQDRVGEQYF
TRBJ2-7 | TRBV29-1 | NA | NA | TGCAGCGTTGAGGGCGGGGCAGTACCCTACGAGCAGTACTTC | CSVEGGAVPYEQYF
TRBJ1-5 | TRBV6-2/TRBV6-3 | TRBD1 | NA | TGTGCCAGCAGTGGACAGGGCTTCAATCAGCCCCAGCATTTT | CASSGQGFNQPQHF
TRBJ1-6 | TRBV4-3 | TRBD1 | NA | TGCGCCAGCAGCCAAGCCGGGACAGGGGCTTTCCTAAGGTCACCCCTCCACTTT | CASSQAGTGAFLRSPLHF
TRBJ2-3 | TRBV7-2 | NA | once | TGTGCCAGCACCCTACGGGGGTTTAGCACAGATACGCAGTATTTT | CASTLRGFSTDTQYF
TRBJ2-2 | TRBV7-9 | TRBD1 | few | TGTGCCAGCAGCCTGACGACAGGGACGAACACCGGGGAGCTGTTTTTT | CASSLTTGTNTGELFF
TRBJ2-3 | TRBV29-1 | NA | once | TGCAGCGTAGTGTCGGGGGGCACAGATACGCAGTATTTT | CSVVSGGTDTQYF
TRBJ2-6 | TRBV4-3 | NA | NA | TGCGCCAGCAGCCAAACCTTGACAGAAAAGGGCTCTGGGGCCAACGTCCTGACTTTC | CASSQTLTEKGSGANVLTF
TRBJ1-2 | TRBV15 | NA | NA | TGTGCCACCAGCAGTTCCGGGACTCCGAACTATGGCTACACCTTC | CATSSSGTPNYGYTF
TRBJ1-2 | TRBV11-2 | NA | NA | TGTGCCAGCAGCCAAGAGATACGCTATGGCTACACCTTC | CASSQEIRYGYTF
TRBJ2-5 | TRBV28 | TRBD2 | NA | TGTGCCAGCAGCCGGGGGGGGGCGCTCGAAGAGACCCAGTACTTC | CASSRGGALEETQYF
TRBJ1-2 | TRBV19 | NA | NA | TGTGCCAGTAGTATAGGGGGCGGAAACTATGGCTACACCTTC | CASSIGGGNYGYTF
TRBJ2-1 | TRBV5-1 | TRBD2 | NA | TGCGCCAGCAGCCTATCCGGGACTAGGATTGATGAGCAGTTCTTC | CASSLSGTRIDEQFF
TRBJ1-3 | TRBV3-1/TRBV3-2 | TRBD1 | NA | TGTGCCAGCAGCCCCCGGACAGGGGCCAGCTCTGGAAACACCATATATTTT | CASSPRTGASSGNTIYF
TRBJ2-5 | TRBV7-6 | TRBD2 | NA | TGTGCCAGCAGCCCCGACGGACTAGCCGGACAAGAGACCCAGTACTTC | CASSPDGLAGQETQYF
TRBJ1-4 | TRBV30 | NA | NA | TGTGCCTGGAGTGTTGGGGCGGATAATGAAAAACTGTTTTTT | CAWSVGADNEKLFF
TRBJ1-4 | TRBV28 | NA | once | TGTGCCAGCAGTGTAAATGAAAAACTGTTTTTT | CASSVNEKLFF
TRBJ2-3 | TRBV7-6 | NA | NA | TGTGCCAGCAGCTTAGCCCCTATCTCGGATACGCAGTATTTT | CASSLAPISDTQYF
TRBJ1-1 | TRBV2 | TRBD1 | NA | TGTGCCAGCACCCGACAGGGGGCGGACACTGAAGCTTTCTTT | CASTRQGADTEAFF
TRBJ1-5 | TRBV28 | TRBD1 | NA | TGTGCCAGCAGCAAAGGGGGCGATCAGCCCCAGCATTTT | CASSKGGDQPQHF
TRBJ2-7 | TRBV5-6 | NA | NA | TGTGCCAGCAGCCCGAATTGGGCTAGGGGCTCCTACGAGCAGTACTTC | CASSPNWARGSYEQYF
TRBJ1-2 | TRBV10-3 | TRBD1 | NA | TGTGCCATCAGTGCCCGGGACAGGGGGGCCTCTAACTATGGCTACACCTTC | CAISARDRGASNYGYTF
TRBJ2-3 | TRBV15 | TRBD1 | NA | TGTGCCACCAGGGGCAGGGGGCGAACAGATACGCAGTATTTT | CATRGRGRTDTQYF
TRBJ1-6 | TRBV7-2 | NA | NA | TGTGCCAGCAGAAGGGCCCCGGCAGAACGAGGGACCCTCCACTTT | CASRRAPAERGTLHF
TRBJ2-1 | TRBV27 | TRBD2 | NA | TGTGCCAGCAGGGTACGGGGGGGCTATGAGCAGTTCTTC | CASRVRGGYEQFF
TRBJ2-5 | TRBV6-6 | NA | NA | TGTGCCAGCTGGAATCCGGGGACCCAGTACTTC | CASWNPGTQYF